Each of the 27 T cell receptor beta chains below was sequenced from the same sample in a study of shared clonotypes between healthy human individuals. Clones were read by immunoSEQ multiplex PCR, and TCRdb kept only the in-frame ones, dropping some. The table includes more than 2,000,000 clones, around nine tenths detected once. The material sequenced was naive CD4+ T cells sorted from blood. The sample's subset: CD45RA+ positively selected. These receptors were taken from a man aged 18 to 30 in good health.

The V and J genes are TRBV6-1 and TRBJ2-7, with D hard to call. Germline assignment: CDR1 MNHNS and CDR2 SASEGT. CDR3 size: 15 residues. With 1 base removed from V and 6 bases from J, the gap between germline ends came to 16 bases. Here the CDR3 reads CASSEDLVTPSEQYF. CDR3 coding DNA: TGTGCCAGCAGTGAAGACCTAGTGACTCCAAGCGAGCAGTACTTC.

The CDR3 nucleotides are TGTGCCTCGGACAGGGTAGTCACAGATACGCAGTATTTT. Translating gives CASDRVVTDTQYF. The J gene is TRBJ2-3, the V gene TRBV30; 8 bases agree with TRBD1. The CDR3 covers 13 residues. V dropped 7 bases and J dropped 2; count of bases not matched to a gene: 5. In germline, CDR1 is GTSNPN, CDR2 SVGIG (reference sequence).

The genes are TRBV7-8 and TRBJ1-3; 9 bases are a match to TRBD1. Trimming removed 5 bases from V and 2 bases from J; junction bases left unmatched: 7. Germline loops: CDR1 SGHVS, CDR2 FQNEAQ. CDR3 size: 16 residues. The CDR3 coding sequence is TGTGCCAGCAGCGTGTCCGGGACAGGGCCTGGAAACACCATATATTTT. This codes for CASSVSGTGPGNTIYF. Full variable domain (outside the CDR3, taken from reference TRBV7-8 and TRBJ1-3): GAGVSQSPRYKVAKRGQDVALRCDPISGHVSLFWYQQALGQGPEFLTYFQNEAQLDKSGLPSDRFFAERPEGSVSTLKIQRTQQEDSAVYLCASSVSGTGPGNTIYFGEGSWLTVV.

This chain connects TRBV19 to TRBJ2-5; D unresolved. The ends were cut back, 3 bases at V and 5 bases at J, with 13 bases in the middle. The CDR3 is 14 amino acids. Germline CDR1 is LNHDA and CDR2 is SQIVND (reference sequence). CDR3 sequence (DNA): TGTGCCAGTAGTATCCCAGGACGGCCGGAGACCCAGTACTTC. Translating gives CASSIPGRPETQYF.

The chain employs TRBV9 and TRBJ1-4; a weak D match, TRBD1 (5 bases). Germline V lookup: CDR1 SGDLS, CDR2 YYNGEE. V lost 0 bases and J lost 8, with 8 bases in between. The CDR3 length is 13 residues. The CDR3 loop is CASSVVPGEKLFF. CDR3 coding DNA: TGTGCCAGCAGCGTAGTCCCAGGGGAAAAACTGTTTTTT.

A word on this clone: The same CDR3 is also encoded by other DNA sequences in this sample. V gene TRBV5-4 combines with J gene TRBJ2-3, with a tentative D call TRBD2 (5 bases). The CDR3 sequence is 13 residues long. V dropped 4 bases and J dropped 1 base, with 7 bases sitting between them. Germline values: CDR1 SGHNT, CDR2 YYREEE (reference sequence). CDR3 protein: CASSSGGTDTQYF. In DNA form, the CDR3 reads TGTGCCAGCAGCAGCGGCGGCACAGATACGCAGTATTTT.

In its sample, this clone was seen once. The chain is built from TRBV4-2 and TRBJ2-3; TRBD2 matches 10 bases. The CDR3 runs to 16 residues. V was clipped by 2 bases and J by 0 bases; unmatched bases: 2. Per germline, CDR1 LGHNA and CDR2 YNFKEQ. CDR3 amino acids: CASSQTTSGSTDTQYF. DNA for the CDR3: TGTGCCAGCAGCCAAACGACTAGCGGGAGCACAGATACGCAGTATTTT.

This clone was counted a single time. This chain uses TRBV2 with TRBJ2-7, with 8 bases fitting TRBD1. Germline lookup yields CDR1 SNHLY and CDR2 FYNNEI. This CDR3 comprises 15 residues. J was trimmed by 2 bases and V by 2 bases; bases with no gene match: 5. The CDR3 here is CASSERSGGAYEQYF. The CDR3 DNA sequence: TGTGCCAGCAGTGAAAGGTCAGGGGGCGCCTACGAGCAGTACTTC.

V and J are TRBV2 and TRBJ1-6; possibly TRBD1 for D (5 bases). Germline V gene sequence: CDR1 SNHLY, CDR2 FYNNEI. V lost 6 bases and J 11 bases, leaving 20 bases between the germline ends. CDR3 length: 15 amino acids. The DNA of the CDR3 is TGTGCCAGCAGCCTAACGACCCCACAGGCTACACCCCTCCACTTT. It is translated as CASSLTTPQATPLHF.

The chain employs TRBV18 and TRBJ1-4; 7 nucleotides line up with TRBD1. This CDR3 contains 19 residues. The germline V gene encodes CDR1 KGHSH and CDR2 LQKENI. V was clipped by 3 bases and J by 3 bases; unmatched bases: 16. The CDR3 is CASSPQSSTGSSANEKLFF. The CDR3 bases are TGTGCCAGCTCACCCCAATCCTCGACAGGGAGCTCGGCTAATGAAAAACTGTTTTTT.

This chain uses TRBV5-1 with TRBJ1-1; D is possibly TRBD1 (5 bases). Trimming shortened V by 1 base and J by 6 bases, and 10 bases separated the two germline ends. CDR3 length equals 13 residues. Germline V gives CDR1 SGHRS, CDR2 YFSETQ. The CDR3 DNA reads TGCGCCAGCAGCTTGAGGGAAGGGGCTGAAGCTTTCTTT. Protein product: CASSLREGAEAFF.

The chain has TRBV2 and TRBJ1-4; TRBD1 matches 7 bases. This CDR3 has 15 amino acids. V lost 6 bases to trimming and J lost 4 bases; unmatched junction nucleotides: 8. CDR1 SNHLY and CDR2 FYNNEI come from the germline V gene. The CDR3 loop reads CASSPSGQNNEKLFF. For the CDR3, the DNA is TGTGCCAGCAGCCCATCGGGACAGAATAATGAAAAACTGTTTTTT.

CDR3 coding DNA: TGTGCTAGTGGCGGGACCGGGACTCTCGGGGAGACCCAGTACTTC. This encodes CASGGTGTLGETQYF. The V call is TRBV12-5, the J call TRBJ2-5, with D possibly matching TRBD2 (6 bases). V shed 6 bases and J shed 5 bases, with 19 bases lying between them. This CDR3 region has 15 residues. Germline CDR1 is LGHNT and CDR2 is FRNRAP.

The chain carries TRBV7-9 and TRBJ2-5; 10 bases are shared with TRBD1. The CDR3 spans 17 residues. CDR1 and CDR2 (germline): SEHNR, FQNEAQ (reference sequence). Unmatched junction bases numbered 11, after V lost 0 bases and J lost 7 bases. The CDR3 is CASSLALTDRGRGTQYF. CDR3 bases: TGTGCCAGCAGCTTAGCCCTAACAGACAGGGGGCGCGGGACCCAGTACTTC.

The chain carries TRBV5-1 and TRBJ2-7; tentative D call: TRBD1 (6 bases). The CDR3 sequence is 17 residues long. The germline V and J ends were trimmed by 0 bases and 3 bases, with 19 bases remaining between them. Germline CDR1 is SGHRS and CDR2 is YFSETQ. The CDR3 loop is CASSLATGSTGFYEQYF. The DNA for the CDR3 is TGCGCCAGCAGCTTGGCCACAGGGTCGACAGGTTTCTACGAGCAGTACTTC.

This chain connects TRBV18 to TRBJ2-7; D may be TRBD1 (6 bases). The V end was cut by 3 bases, the J end by 3 bases, with 15 bases between. The CDR3 spans 15 residues. The germline gives CDR1 KGHSH, CDR2 LQKENI. The DNA of the CDR3 is TGTGCCAGCTCACCCAACCGACAGGTTGACTACGAGCAGTACTTC. Amino acids: CASSPNRQVDYEQYF.

This clone was recorded a few times. This sequence joins TRBV11-2 and TRBJ2-3; 13 bases agree with TRBD2. The CDR3 covers 16 residues. Trimming removed 0 bases from V and 6 bases from J; junction bases left unmatched: 3. Germline V lookup: CDR1 SGHAT, CDR2 FQNNGV. In nucleotides, the CDR3 is TGTGCCAGCAGCTTAGAAGGGACTAGCGGGGTGGATACGCAGTATTTT. Protein product: CASSLEGTSGVDTQYF. Looking up the rest from reference TRBV11-2 and TRBJ2-3 gives the full variable domain: EAGVAQSPRYKIIEKRQSVAFWCNPISGHATLYWYQQILGQGPKLLIQFQNNGVVDDSQLPKDRFSAERLKGVDSTLKIQPAKLEDSAVYLCASSLEGTSGVDTQYFGPGTRLTVL.

The chain combines TRBV19 with TRBJ1-4; 8 bases fit TRBD1. Looked up from germline, CDR1 is LNHDA and CDR2 is SQIVND (reference sequence). This CDR3 is built from 15 residues. The junction had 11 bases not matched to a gene; V was cut back by 7 bases and J by 7 bases. The CDR3, as DNA: TGTGCCAGTACCTCCCAGGGCAGGGGGCCTGAAAAACTGTTTTTT. This translates into CASTSQGRGPEKLFF.

V and J are TRBV6-6 and TRBJ2-7, with 11 positions matching TRBD2. Germline values: CDR1 MNHNY, CDR2 SVGAGI (reference sequence). This CDR3 has 15 residues. J lost 8 bases, V lost 6 bases, and 12 bases had no gene match. CDR3 nucleotide sequence: TGTGCCAGCAGAGATACCGGGACTAGCGGTATCAAGCAGTACTTC. Its translation: CASRDTGTSGIKQYF.

This chain links TRBV30 with TRBJ1-2, with D unresolved. Trimming took off 5 bases at V and 2 bases at J, with 12 bases between the two ends. Germline V gene lookup returns CDR1 GTSNPN and CDR2 SVGIG (reference sequence). The CDR3 loop spans 13 amino acids. CDR3 bases: TGTGCCTGGCACCCCCCGCCGAACTATGGCTACACCTTC. Amino acids: CAWHPPPNYGYTF.

On this clone itself: Different DNA sequences within this sample yield the same CDR3. The chain uses TRBV20-1 and TRBJ2-1; a weak D match, TRBD2 (5 bases). The CDR3 has 11 amino acids. V dropped 3 bases and J dropped 6 bases, with 6 bases sitting between them. Germline V gene data show CDR1 as DFQATT and CDR2 as SNEGSKA (reference sequence). The CDR3 DNA is TGCAGTGCTAGTGGACTCAATGAGCAGTTCTTC. Translation: CSASGLNEQFF.

The gene calls are TRBV28 and TRBJ2-7; a weak D match, TRBD2 (6 bases). The V and J ends lost 3 bases and 2 bases respectively, with 8 bases between them. This CDR3 has 13 residues. Germline CDR1 is MDHEN and CDR2 is SYDVKM. DNA for the CDR3: TGTGCCAGCAGTTTTAGACTAGCCTACGAGCAGTACTTC. It translates to CASSFRLAYEQYF. Full variable domain (remainder filled in from reference TRBV28 and TRBJ2-7): DVKVTQSSRYLVKRTGEKVFLECVQDMDHENMFWYRQDPGLGLRLIYFSYDVKMKEKGDIPEGYSVSREKKERFSLILESASTNQTSMYLCASSFRLAYEQYFGPGTRLTVT.

The chain carries TRBV6-1 and TRBJ2-2; 13 bases align to TRBD2. The CDR3 loop spans 16 amino acids. V lost 4 bases, J lost 7 bases, and 6 bases stayed unmatched. Per germline, CDR1 MNHNS and CDR2 SASEGT. CDR3 DNA: TGTGCCAGCAGTGCCAGACTAGCGGGAGGAGGCGGGGAGCTGTTTTTT. The encoded protein is CASSARLAGGGGELFF.

The chain carries TRBV5-4 and TRBJ2-7; a possible D gene is TRBD1 (6 bases). The CDR3 is made up of 16 amino acids. Deletions cut 2 bases from V and 2 bases from J, with 17 bases between. CDR1 and CDR2 from the germline V gene are SGHNT and YYREEE (reference sequence). CDR3 DNA sequence: TGTGCCAGCAGCTTTGGGGGCGCGAGGACCGCCTACGAGCAGTACTTC. Translating it yields CASSFGGARTAYEQYF.

This clone was picked up one time. V is TRBV28 and J is TRBJ1-6; D uncertain. The CDR3 length is 15 residues. The V gene's germline CDR1 is MDHEN and CDR2 SYDVKM. Trimming removed 3 bases from V and 5 bases from J, with 11 bases in between. The CDR3 nucleotides are TGTGCCAGCAGTTTGGAGGGTTTGGATAATTCACCCCTCCACTTT. As protein: CASSLEGLDNSPLHF.

The chain employs TRBV6-4 and TRBJ2-3, with D unclear. The CDR3 extends over 13 amino acids. Germline V gives CDR1 MRHNA, CDR2 SNTAGT. The V gene lost 2 bases and the J gene lost 10 bases, with 13 bases spanning the gap. CDR3: CASSDVGYSPQYF. The CDR3 DNA reads TGTGCCAGCAGTGACGTGGGGTACAGCCCGCAGTATTTT.

V is TRBV7-8 and J is TRBJ2-3, with TRBD2 matching 11 bases. Germline lookup yields CDR1 SGHVS and CDR2 FQNEAQ. V shed 6 bases and J 6 bases; nucleotides not matched to a gene: 17. The CDR3 loop spans 18 amino acids. This CDR3 reads CASRELRLAGYKTDTQYF. The CDR3 DNA is TGTGCCAGCAGAGAGCTCAGACTAGCGGGATATAAAACGGATACGCAGTATTTT.